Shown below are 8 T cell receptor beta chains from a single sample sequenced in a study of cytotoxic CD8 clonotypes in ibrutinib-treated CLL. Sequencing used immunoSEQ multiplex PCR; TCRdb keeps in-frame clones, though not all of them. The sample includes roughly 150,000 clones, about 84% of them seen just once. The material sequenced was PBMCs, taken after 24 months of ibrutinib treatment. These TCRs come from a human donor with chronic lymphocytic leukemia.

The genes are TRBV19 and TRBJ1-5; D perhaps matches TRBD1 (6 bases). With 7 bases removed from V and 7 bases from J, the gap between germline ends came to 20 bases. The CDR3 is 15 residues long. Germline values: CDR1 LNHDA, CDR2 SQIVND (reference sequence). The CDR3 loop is CASTKGGGPQQPQHF. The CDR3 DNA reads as TGTGCCAGTACTAAAGGGGGGGGACCCCAACAGCCCCAGCATTTT.

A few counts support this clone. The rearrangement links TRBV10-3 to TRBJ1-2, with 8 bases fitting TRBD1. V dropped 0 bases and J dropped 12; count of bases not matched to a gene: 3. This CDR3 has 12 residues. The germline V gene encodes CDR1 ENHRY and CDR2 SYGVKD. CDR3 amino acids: CAISESTGDHTF. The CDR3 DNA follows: TGTGCCATCAGTGAGTCGACAGGGGATCACACCTTC.

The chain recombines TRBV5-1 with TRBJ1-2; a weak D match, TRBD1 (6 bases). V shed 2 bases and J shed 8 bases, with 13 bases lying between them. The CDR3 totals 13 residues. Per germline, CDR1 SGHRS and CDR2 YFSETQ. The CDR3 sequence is CASSFRGSGGYTF. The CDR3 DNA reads TGCGCCAGCAGCTTCAGGGGATCAGGGGGCTACACCTTC.

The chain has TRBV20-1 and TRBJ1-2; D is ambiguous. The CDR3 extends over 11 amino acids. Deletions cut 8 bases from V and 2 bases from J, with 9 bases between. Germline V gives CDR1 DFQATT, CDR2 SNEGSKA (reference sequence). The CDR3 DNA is TGCAGTCTTACAGCAAACTATGGCTACACCTTC. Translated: CSLTANYGYTF.

This CDR3 reads CASSLASGVGTDTQYF. CDR3 DNA: TGTGCCAGCAGCTTAGCTAGCGGGGTCGGCACAGATACGCAGTATTTT. V and J are TRBV7-2 and TRBJ2-3; TRBD2 matches at 8 bases. This CDR3 is 16 amino acids long. Germline V CDR1 and CDR2: SGHTA, FQGNSA. The V segment lost 0 bases and the J segment 1 base; nucleotides outside the gene matches: 3.

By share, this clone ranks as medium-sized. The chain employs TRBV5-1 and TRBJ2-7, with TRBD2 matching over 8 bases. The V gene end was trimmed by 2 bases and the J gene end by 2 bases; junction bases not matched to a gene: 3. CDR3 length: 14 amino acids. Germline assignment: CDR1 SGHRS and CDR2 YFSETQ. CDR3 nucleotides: TGCGCCAGCAGCTTAGGTAGCGGGACCTACGAGCAGTACTTC. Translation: CASSLGSGTYEQYF.

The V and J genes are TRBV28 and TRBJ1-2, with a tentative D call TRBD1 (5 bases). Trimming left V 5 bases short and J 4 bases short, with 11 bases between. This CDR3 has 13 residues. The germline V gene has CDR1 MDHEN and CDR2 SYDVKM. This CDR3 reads CASSGGGGYGYTF. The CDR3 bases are TGTGCCAGCAGTGGGGGTGGGGGCTATGGCTACACCTTC.

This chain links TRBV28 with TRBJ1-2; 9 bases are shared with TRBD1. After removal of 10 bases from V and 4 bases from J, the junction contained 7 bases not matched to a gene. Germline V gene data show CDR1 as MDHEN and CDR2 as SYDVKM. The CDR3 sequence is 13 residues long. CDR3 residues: CAIDRGSLYGYTF. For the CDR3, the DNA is TGTGCCATCGACAGGGGGAGCCTCTATGGCTACACCTTC.